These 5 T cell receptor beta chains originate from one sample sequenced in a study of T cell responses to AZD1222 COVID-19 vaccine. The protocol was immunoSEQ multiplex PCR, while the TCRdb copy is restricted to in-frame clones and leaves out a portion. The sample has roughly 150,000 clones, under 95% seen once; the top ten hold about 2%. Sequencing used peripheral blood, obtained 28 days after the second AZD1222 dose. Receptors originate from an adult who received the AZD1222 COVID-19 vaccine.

The CDR3, as DNA: TGTGCCAGCAGTTACTTGGACGGTTCCTACGAGCAGTACTTC. Its protein is CASSYLDGSYEQYF. The V gene is TRBV6-5, the J gene TRBJ2-7; no reliable D call. The length of the CDR3 is 14 residues. Germline-derived CDR1 and CDR2 are MNHEY and SVGAGI. Trimming took off 1 base at V and 1 base at J, with 8 bases between the two ends.

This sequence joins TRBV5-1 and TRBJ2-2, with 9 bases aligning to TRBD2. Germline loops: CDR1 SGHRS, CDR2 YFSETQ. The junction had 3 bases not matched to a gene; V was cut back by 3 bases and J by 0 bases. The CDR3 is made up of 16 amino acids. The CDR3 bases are TGCGCCAGCAGCTCCTCTAGCGGGGCGAACACCGGGGAGCTGTTTTTT. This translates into CASSSSSGANTGELFF.

The CDR3 region has the DNA TGCGCCAGCAGCCGCGGGACAGCGATTAATGAAAAACTGTTTTTT. Protein sequence: CASSRGTAINEKLFF. The chain employs TRBV5-1 and TRBJ1-4; 7 bases align to TRBD1. The CDR3 runs 15 residues. CDR1 is SGHRS, CDR2 YFSETQ, per germline. The J segment lost 4 bases and the V segment lost 4 bases, leaving 7 bases of the junction unmatched.

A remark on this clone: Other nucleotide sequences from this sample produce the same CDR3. The CDR3 coding sequence is TGTGCCAGCAGCTTGGGGGGAACAGGGGACTATGGCTACACCTTC. It translates to CASSLGGTGDYGYTF. The chain links TRBV5-4 to TRBJ1-2, with TRBD1 identical over 7 bases. Germline CDR1 SGHNT, CDR2 YYREEE (reference sequence). The V gene end was trimmed by 0 bases and the J gene end by 3 bases; junction bases not matched to a gene: 5. The CDR3 contains 15 residues.

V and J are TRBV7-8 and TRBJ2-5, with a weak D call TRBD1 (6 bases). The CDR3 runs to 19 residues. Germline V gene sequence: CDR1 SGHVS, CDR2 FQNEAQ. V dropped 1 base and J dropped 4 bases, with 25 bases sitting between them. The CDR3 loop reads CASSLVRGAGEVKGETQYF. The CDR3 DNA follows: TGTGCCAGCAGCTTAGTACGGGGAGCAGGGGAAGTAAAAGGAGAGACCCAGTACTTC.